This TCR beta chain was profiled in a study of CD8+CD57+ T cells in acquired aplastic anemia. This clonotype showed up just once. Patients included in sequencing had previously demonstrated CD8+CD57+ cell expansion by flow cytometry. V lost 7 bases and J 1 base, leaving 16 bases between the germline ends. Germline V gene data show CDR1 as LNHDA and CDR2 as SQIVND (reference sequence). The CDR3 has 15 amino acids. Profiling of TCR beta VDJ combinations and CDR3 sequences used genomic DNA as template. TCRdb fed the reads into MiXCR, producing one record per CDR3 protein. The sample contains under 350,000 distinct CDR3 sequences, roughly 61% of which appear only once.

The gene calls are TRBV19 and TRBJ1-1, with D perhaps matching TRBD1 (5 bases). This sequence was found in a human donor with aplastic anemia. Sequences were obtained from sorted CD4+, CD8+, or CD8+CD57+ T cells (not recorded which) from PBMCs. CDR3 protein: CASKDSGRANTEAFF. CDR3 nucleotides: TGTGCCAGTAAGGATTCAGGGAGGGCGAACACTGAAGCTTTCTTT.